This T cell receptor (beta chain) was sequenced for a study of shared clonotypes between healthy human individuals. Across the whole study: There were three CD4 naive, three CD4 memory, two CD8 naive and one CD8 memory plates per donor.

A CD45RA+ naive subset and a CD45RA-negative memory subset were split from CD4+ cells. CDR1 is SGHTA, CDR2 FQGNSA, per germline. The junction had 11 bases not matched to a gene; V was cut back by 5 bases and J by 5 bases. This CDR3 is 15 amino acids long. Measured with immunoSEQ multiplex PCR; TCRdb has only the in-frame clones, and not every one. This sample has 2 million to 2.5 million clones, with roughly 93% found just once. This sequence originates from a man younger than 30 in good health. Some clones in this sample may be carry-over from other donors' samples. The J gene is TRBJ1-2, the V gene TRBV7-2; 7 nucleotides line up with TRBD1. Sequenced input: naive CD4+ T cells from PBMCs. Sample subset: CD45RA+ positively selected. CDR3 nucleotides: TGTGCCAGCAGCCAATTACAGGGGCCGAGGTATGGCTACACCTTC. Its translation is CASSQLQGPRYGYTF.